This T cell receptor (beta chain) was sequenced during a study of blood T cell repertoires in COVID-19 (dated by TCRdb to about 2020). The study in broad terms: For ImmuneRACE Cohort 3, a participant was defined as recovered based on two consecutive negative NP/OP PCR tests, clearance by a healthcare professional, or resolution of symptoms. Where available, HLA class I and class II types were taken from metadata supplied by the sample provider and were not determined by assay-based typing. The dataset comprised deeply sampled blood TCRbeta repertoires from subjects exposed to, actively infected with, or recovered from COVID-19. The material from the prospective study consisted of cDNA or gDNA derived from T cells, B-cell-depleted T cells, or PBMCs. A de-identified subject ID, COVID-19 status, age in years and sex were almost always included in the sample metadata. A freely available public database, intended as a resource for researchers studying the immune response to SARS-CoV-2, is where the repertoires were released. The collaborator samples originated in the United States, Italy and Spain and spanned the acute and convalescent phases of COVID-19. Samples came from the ongoing ImmuneRACE study (first 160 participants) plus 1,254 subjects from 6 global collaborators. Beyond this particular receptor, the publication reports: How much clinical and demographic metadata was included differed by source and by participant, and the metadata was provided uncurated.

TCRbeta CDR3 regions were amplified from genomic DNA by means of the immunoSEQ Assay, a bias-controlled multiplex PCR. Concerning the study's data processing: The number of nucleated cells in each sample was estimated from the amplification of reference gene primers within the assay. To quantify the absolute abundance of each unique TCRbeta CDR3 rearrangement, sequence reads were collapsed and filtered. For each sample, productive Simpson clonality was calculated as the square root of Simpson's diversity index over productive rearrangements. TCRdb retrieved this table from immuneACCESS and kept in-frame rearrangements only. Not all clones are present; in checked studies, unresolved V genes account for under half, and no reason is known for the remainder. V and J calls and clone size are given by that table; D and trimming were obtained from the DNA. Present in this sample are around 290,000 clones, more than 75% of which were seen just once. Jointly, the top ten make up over 2% of the sample.

Enrolling through a virtual design, the prospective study's participants ranged in age from roughly 18 to 90 years and lived across about two dozen United States geographic areas. In the prospective study, participants were assigned to cohorts based on the clinical history participants reported in a screening survey and a study questionnaire. In the prospective study, mobile phlebotomists collected whole blood, serum and a nasopharyngeal or oropharyngeal swab from each participant. Over a roughly 2-month period, participants in the prospective study had the option of providing additional blood draws and questionnaires. Before DNA extraction, prospective study blood samples were shipped either frozen or at room temperature. The trim is 7 bases for V and 4 bases for J, with a gap of 17 bases between the germline ends. CDR3 length: 16 amino acids, cysteine to phenylalanine. The sequence is cut down to CDR3 DNA, 48 bases in frame from base 1. According to the germline V gene, CDR1 reads WSHSY and CDR2 reads SAAADI.

Concerning this clone itself: The target of this receptor is not known. No base-level quality is on record; no much larger clone is a single base apart.

This receptor was obtained from a woman aged 55-75 years in a cohort exposed to, infected with or recovered from COVID-19 (not recorded which). The chain links TRBV10-2 with TRBJ2-6; D gene: possibly TRBD1, on 6 matching bases. The material sequenced was PBMCs or T cells enriched from blood (not recorded which). The CDR3 region has the sequence CASNPGALGGANVLTF. DNA sequence: TGCGCCAGCAACCCAGGGGCGCTGGGGGGGGCCAACGTCCTGACTTTC.